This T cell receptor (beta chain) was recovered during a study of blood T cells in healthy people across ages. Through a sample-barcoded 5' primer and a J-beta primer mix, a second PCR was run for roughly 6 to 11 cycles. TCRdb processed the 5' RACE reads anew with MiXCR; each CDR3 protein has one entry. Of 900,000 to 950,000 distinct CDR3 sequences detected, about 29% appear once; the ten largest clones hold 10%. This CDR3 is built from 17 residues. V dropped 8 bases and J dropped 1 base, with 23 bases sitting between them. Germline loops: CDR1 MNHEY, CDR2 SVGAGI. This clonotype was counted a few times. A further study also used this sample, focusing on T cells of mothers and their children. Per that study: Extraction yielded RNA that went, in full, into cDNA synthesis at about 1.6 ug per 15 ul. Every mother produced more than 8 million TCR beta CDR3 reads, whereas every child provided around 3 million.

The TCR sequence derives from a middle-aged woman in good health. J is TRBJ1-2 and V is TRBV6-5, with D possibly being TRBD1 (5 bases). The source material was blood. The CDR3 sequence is CASSPSRPGDGNYGYTF. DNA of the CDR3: TGTGCCAGCTCCCCTTCACGCCCGGGGGATGGTAACTATGGCTACACCTTC.